This TCR beta chain was recovered during a study of STAT5B mutations in CD4+ large granular lymphocyte leukemia. Broader study findings: Without HLA matching, higher CD4+ than CD8+ T-LGLL clonality could reflect small sample size.

Original data processing: The detection floor for productive clonotype frequency was 2.59 x 10-5. The method was immunoSEQ multiplex PCR; TCRdb's version includes in-frame clones alone and lacks a portion of them. The V and J calls and the clone size are those of that table, but D and trimming were determined from the DNA. The sample holds 30,000 or so clones, roughly 77% seen once. The CDR3 is 15 residues long. The trim removed 5 bases at V and 2 bases at J, leaving 7 bases unmatched. Germline CDR1 SGHDN, CDR2 FVKESK. On this clone: Its matching antigen is unknown.

Specimen: CD4+ T cells from blood buffy coats. The clonotype was recovered from a human donor in good health. The chain employs TRBV14 and TRBJ2-7; 9 nucleotides match TRBD1. The CDR3: CASSDHRGRAYEQYF. CDR3 coding DNA: TGTGCCAGCAGCGACCACAGGGGGCGCGCCTACGAGCAGTACTTC.